The 21 T cell receptor beta chains reported below all come from one sample, sequenced in a study of glioma-infiltrating T cells after dendritic cell vaccination. Method: immunoSEQ multiplex PCR; TCRdb's copy keeps in-frame clones and lacks some. Of about 92,000 clones in the sample, 80% to 90% are singletons; the top ten hold more than 15%. The sequenced sample was blood, obtained before dendritic cell vaccination. Source of these receptors: a human donor with glioblastoma.

This rearrangement joins TRBV19 to TRBJ1-1; 8 bases are a match to TRBD1. The ends lost 5 bases at V and 7 bases at J; junction bases unmatched: 9. This CDR3 has 14 amino acids. Per the germline V gene, CDR1 is LNHDA and CDR2 is SQIVND (reference sequence). The CDR3, as DNA: TGTGCCAGTAGTCTTCAGGGGGCGGCTGTTGAAGCTTTCTTT. Protein product: CASSLQGAAVEAFF.

The J gene is TRBJ2-5, the V gene TRBV9, with 8 bases matching TRBD2. The end of the DNA fits TRBJ2-7 better, so the J call may be wrong. The CDR3 length is 15 residues. Germline values: CDR1 SGDLS, CDR2 YYNGEE. The CDR3 sequence is CASSVDSGSTYEQYF. Written as DNA, the CDR3 is TGTGCCAGCAGCGTAGACAGCGGGAGCACCTACGAGCAGTACTTC.

V gene TRBV5-4 combines with J gene TRBJ2-7; D gene uncertain. V was clipped by 4 bases and J by 1 base, with 6 bases between them. CDR1 and CDR2 from the germline V gene are SGHNT and YYREEE (reference sequence). This CDR3 spans 12 amino acids. The chain's CDR3 is CASSPLSYEQYF. CDR3 nucleotides: TGTGCCAGCAGCCCCCTATCCTACGAGCAGTACTTC.

The chain uses TRBV13 and TRBJ2-5; D gene uncertain. The germline CDR1 and CDR2 sequences are PRHDT and FYEKMQ (reference sequence). V lost 5 bases and J lost 7, with 17 bases in between. CDR3 size: 14 residues. This CDR3 reads CASSLRGEALTQYF. In DNA form, the CDR3 reads TGTGCCAGCAGCCTACGTGGTGAGGCTCTGACCCAGTACTTC.

The genes are TRBV7-2 and TRBJ2-7, with TRBD2 matching 8 bases. The CDR3 sequence is 14 residues long. Trimming at V came to 4 bases and at J to 7 bases, leaving 9 bases not matched to a gene. Germline assignment: CDR1 SGHTA and CDR2 FQGNSA. The CDR3 DNA reads TGTGCCAGCAGCTCGGCGGGGGGCCGGTGGGAGCAGTACTTC. As protein: CASSSAGGRWEQYF.

The V call is TRBV27, the J call TRBJ1-2; the match to TRBD1 covers 8 bases. The CDR3 is 13 amino acids. CDR1 is MNHEY, CDR2 SMNVEV, per germline (reference sequence). V was clipped by 8 bases and J by 4 bases; unmatched bases: 6. The CDR3 reads CASRYDRGYGYTF. Here the CDR3 DNA reads TGTGCCAGCCGATACGACAGGGGCTATGGCTACACCTTC.

The chain uses TRBV5-1 and TRBJ2-7; 9 nucleotides agree with TRBD2. CDR3 length equals 16 residues. Unmatched junction bases numbered 11, after V lost 1 base and J lost 6 bases. Looked up from germline, CDR1 is SGHRS and CDR2 is YFSETQ. CDR3 sequence: CASSLKVVGSGSEQYF. In DNA, the CDR3 is TGCGCCAGCAGCTTGAAAGTTGTTGGTAGCGGGAGCGAGCAGTACTTC.

The CDR3 nucleotides are TGCGCCAGCAGCCAAGGCCCAGCGGGGGGGGTTGAGACCCAGTACTTC. Translated, it gives CASSQGPAGGVETQYF. V gene TRBV4-3 combines with J gene TRBJ2-5, with 10 bases that match TRBD2. Germline loops: CDR1 LGHNA, CDR2 YSLEER. The CDR3 covers 16 residues. With 1 base clipped from V and 5 bases from J, the junction kept 7 bases outside the gene matches.

The CDR3 spells CASSQVGSSGANVLTF. CDR3 nucleotides: TGTGCCAGCAGCCAAGTTGGTAGCTCTGGGGCCAACGTCCTGACTTTC. The chain employs TRBV4-2 and TRBJ2-6; D uncertain. Germline V lookup: CDR1 LGHNA, CDR2 YNFKEQ. The CDR3 is 16 residues long. V lost 1 base and J 0 bases, leaving 7 bases between the germline ends.

This chain links TRBV28 with TRBJ2-5; TRBD1 aligns across 8 bases. The CDR3 contains 15 residues. Germline CDR1 and CDR2: MDHEN and SYDVKM. The V segment lost 3 bases and the J segment 5 bases; nucleotides outside the gene matches: 8. CDR3 sequence reads: CASSFGQGALETQYF. CDR3 in DNA: TGTGCCAGCAGTTTTGGGCAGGGGGCCTTGGAGACCCAGTACTTC.

The rearrangement uses TRBV2 and TRBJ1-2; 8 nucleotides line up with TRBD1. Germline loops: CDR1 SNHLY, CDR2 FYNNEI. The CDR3 covers 13 residues. With 9 bases clipped from V and 3 bases from J, the junction kept 6 bases outside the gene matches. CDR3 DNA: TGTGCCAGATCGACAGGGGCAGACTATGGCTACACCTTC. This gives the protein CARSTGADYGYTF.

CDR3 loop: CASSSLTGGGNQPQHF. DNA for the CDR3: TGTGCCAGCAGTTCCCTGACAGGGGGGGGCAATCAGCCCCAGCATTTT. The J gene is TRBJ1-5, the V gene TRBV28; 9 positions match TRBD1. Germline values: CDR1 MDHEN, CDR2 SYDVKM. V was clipped by 4 bases and J by 2 bases; unmatched bases: 6. This CDR3 is 16 amino acids long.

V gene TRBV9 combines with J gene TRBJ1-2; 7 nucleotides match TRBD1. Germline loops: CDR1 SGDLS, CDR2 YYNGEE. The CDR3 spans 16 residues. Trimming removed 0 bases from V and 5 bases from J; junction bases left unmatched: 10. In nucleotides, the CDR3 is TGTGCCAGCAGCGTAGATTCAAGTGGGACAGTATATGGCTACACCTTC. Its translation is CASSVDSSGTVYGYTF. Variable domain in full (rest from reference TRBV9 and TRBJ1-2): DSGVTQTPKHLITATGQRVTLRCSPRSGDLSVYWYQQSLDQGLQFLIQYYNGEERAKGNILERFSAQQFPDLHSELNLSSLELGDSALYFCASSVDSSGTVYGYTFGSGTRLTVV.

This chain uses TRBV4-3 with TRBJ2-7; weak D call: TRBD2 (6 bases). CDR3 length equals 15 residues. Trimming took off 0 bases at V and 3 bases at J, with 12 bases between the two ends. CDR1 is LGHNA, CDR2 YSLEER, per germline. The CDR3 sequence: CASSQDSGVLYEQYF. CDR3 DNA sequence: TGCGCCAGCAGCCAAGATTCGGGAGTTCTCTACGAGCAGTACTTC.

The rearrangement joins TRBV25-1 to TRBJ2-7; 8 bases are shared with TRBD2. The CDR3 is made up of 11 amino acids. The germline V gene encodes CDR1 MGHDK and CDR2 SYGVNS. V lost 8 bases and J lost 7; bases outside the gene matches: 4. DNA for the CDR3: TGTGCCAGCCGGTTAGCGGGGGAGCAGTACTTC. It specifies CASRLAGEQYF.

This chain joins TRBV6-5 and TRBJ2-5; the match to TRBD1 covers 7 bases. CDR1 and CDR2 from the germline V gene are MNHEY and SVGAGI. Trimming cost V 5 bases and J 12 bases; bases outside gene matches: 9. The CDR3 runs to 12 residues. This CDR3 reads CASSPLLQGKYF. CDR3 bases: TGTGCCAGCAGTCCCCTCCTACAGGGGAAGTACTTC.

The V gene is TRBV4-3, the J gene TRBJ2-3; the match to TRBD2 covers 12 bases. The trim removed 2 bases at V and 3 bases at J, leaving 3 bases unmatched. CDR3 length: 16 amino acids. Germline CDR1 is LGHNA and CDR2 is YSLEER. In nucleotides, the CDR3 is TGCGCCAGCAGCCAACTAGCGGGGGGGGGTACAGATACGCAGTATTTT. Translating gives CASSQLAGGGTDTQYF.

This chain connects TRBV6-5 to TRBJ2-1; 7 bases match TRBD2. Trimming removed 2 bases from V and 8 bases from J; junction bases left unmatched: 6. The CDR3 is made up of 14 amino acids. CDR1 and CDR2 from the germline V gene are MNHEY and SVGAGI. CDR3 region: CASSYRDYLDEQFF. CDR3 bases: TGTGCCAGCAGTTACAGGGACTATTTGGATGAGCAGTTCTTC.

This clone was counted once. The V gene is TRBV11-3, the J gene TRBJ2-1; D might be TRBD1 (6 bases). CDR3 length equals 15 residues. The germline gives CDR1 SGHNT, CDR2 YENEEA. The V and J ends lost 5 bases and 9 bases respectively, with 20 bases between them. CDR3 nucleotide sequence: TGTGCCAGCAGCCCAACGGGACATGCTCTGGGTGAGCAGTTCTTC. This translates into CASSPTGHALGEQFF.

The chain carries TRBV27 and TRBJ2-1, with 10 bases that match TRBD2. Unmatched junction bases numbered 6, after V lost 0 bases and J lost 7 bases. The CDR3 spans 16 residues. Germline V CDR1 and CDR2: MNHEY, SMNVEV (reference sequence). CDR3 DNA: TGTGCCAGCAGTTTATCTAGCGGGAGGCCGAGGAATGAGCAGTTCTTC. It encodes CASSLSSGRPRNEQFF.

The CDR3 protein is CASSLQVTEYNEQFF. The CDR3 nucleotides are TGTGCCAGCAGCTTGCAAGTGACAGAGTACAATGAGCAGTTCTTC. The rearrangement uses TRBV5-4 and TRBJ2-1; D possibly corresponds to TRBD1 (5 bases). Germline assignment: CDR1 SGHNT and CDR2 YYREEE (reference sequence). Trimming removed 1 base from V and 4 bases from J, with 12 bases in between. The CDR3 loop spans 15 amino acids.